The rows below give T cell receptor beta chains drawn from one sample of a study of OX40 agonist ivuxolimab in advanced cancers. The protocol was immunoSEQ multiplex PCR, while the TCRdb copy is restricted to in-frame clones and leaves out a portion. Of approximately 38,000 clones in the sample, approximately 92% are singletons; the top ten hold less than 9.5%. The sequencing used CD4+ or CD8+ T cells sorted from blood, collected in a trial of the OX40 agonist ivuxolimab. These receptors were obtained from an adult with an advanced solid tumor such as melanoma, head and neck, liver or kidney cancer. Both conserved end residues are part of each CDR3. D genes are given only for firm matches. Only part of the rows carry a size: once, few, many, or a class if the clone is expanded.

size	J	V	D	CDR3	DNA
.	TRBJ1-5	TRBV28	.	CASSSSYSNQPQHF	TGTGCCAGCAGTTCCAGCTATAGCAATCAGCCCCAGCATTTT
.	TRBJ1-5	TRBV5-8	.	CASSSRGAGNQPQHF	TGTGCCAGCAGCTCTCGGGGGGCAGGGAACCAGCCCCAGCATTTT
.	TRBJ2-7	TRBV10-3	.	CAIGVSEQYF	TGTGCCATCGGTGTCAGCGAGCAGTACTTC
.	TRBJ2-1	TRBV7-8	TRBD2	CASSSPGLAGLSSYNEQFF	TGTGCCAGCAGCTCGCCGGGACTAGCGGGTCTCAGCTCCTACAATGAGCAGTTCTTC
.	TRBJ2-2	TRBV11-2	TRBD1	CASSFGRGTGELFF	TGTGCCAGCAGCTTCGGCAGGGGGACCGGGGAGCTGTTTTTT
.	TRBJ2-6	TRBV6-1	.	CASSEDSSGANVLTF	TGTGCCAGCAGTGAAGACAGCTCTGGGGCCAACGTCCTGACTTTC
.	TRBJ2-7	TRBV9	.	CASSVRKCEQYF	TGTGCCAGCAGCGTACGAAAGTGCGAGCAGTACTTC
.	TRBJ2-3	TRBV19	.	CASSIWGGAKYF	TGTGCCAGTAGTATATGGGGCGGGGCGAAGTATTTT
.	TRBJ1-2	TRBV27	.	CASKRAAANYGYTF	TGTGCCAGTAAAAGGGCCGCAGCTAACTATGGCTACACCTTC
.	TRBJ2-3	TRBV29-1	.	CSVALLGFSSTDTQYF	TGCAGCGTCGCCTTACTAGGCTTCTCAAGCACAGATACGCAGTATTTT
.	TRBJ1-2	TRBV27	.	CASSLFARSGSAYGYTF	TGTGCCAGCAGTTTATTTGCTCGGTCGGGCTCCGCCTATGGCTACACCTTC
.	TRBJ2-3	TRBV28	.	CASSLLRGASTDTQYF	TGTGCCAGCAGTTTATTACGGGGTGCTAGCACAGATACGCAGTATTTT
.	TRBJ2-2	TRBV11-3	TRBD1	CASSPYGTGSTGELFF	TGTGCCAGCAGCCCATACGGGACAGGGAGCACCGGGGAGCTGTTTTTT
.	TRBJ2-3	TRBV7-6	.	CASSLAPSDRSAADTQYF	TGTGCCAGCAGCTTAGCCCCTTCAGACCGGTCAGCGGCAGATACGCAGTATTTT
.	TRBJ2-5	TRBV7-3	TRBD2	CASSFLAGVGETQYF	TGTGCCAGCAGCTTTCTAGCGGGAGTAGGGGAGACCCAGTACTTC
.	TRBJ2-1	TRBV29-1	.	CSVATAVYNEQFF	TGCAGCGTTGCCACCGCCGTGTACAATGAGCAGTTCTTC
.	TRBJ2-6	TRBV4-3	TRBD1	CASSREGATSGANVLTF	TGCGCCAGCAGCCGAGAGGGGGCTACCTCTGGGGCCAACGTCCTGACTTTC
.	TRBJ1-2	TRBV2	.	CAGGGPANYGYTF	TGTGCCGGGGGAGGGCCCGCTAACTATGGCTACACCTTC
.	TRBJ1-2	TRBV5-4	.	CASSLVAGGDYGYTF	TGTGCCAGCAGCTTGGTGGCAGGAGGAGACTATGGCTACACCTTC
.	TRBJ2-7	TRBV6-6	.	CASSYSSYEQYF	TGTGCCAGCAGTTACAGCTCCTACGAGCAGTACTTC
.	TRBJ1-1	TRBV19	.	CASSDTMNTEAFF	TGTGCCAGCTCGGACACTATGAACACTGAAGCTTTCTTT
.	TRBJ2-1	TRBV9	.	CASSVGKSEREQFF	TGTGCCAGCAGCGTAGGAAAGAGCGAGCGTGAGCAGTTCTTC
.	TRBJ1-1	TRBV7-3	.	CASSLAELNTEAFF	TGTGCCAGCAGCTTAGCGGAATTGAACACTGAAGCTTTCTTT
once	TRBJ2-2	TRBV9	.	CASSPGSGTGELFF	TGTGCCAGCAGCCCCGGAAGCGGCACCGGGGAGCTGTTTTTT
.	TRBJ2-1	TRBV9	.	CASSPGGGTYNEQFF	TGTGCCAGCAGCCCGGGTGGCGGAACATACAATGAGCAGTTCTTC
.	TRBJ2-5	TRBV6-1	TRBD1	CASSETGNSGETQYF	TGTGCCAGCAGTGAGACAGGGAATAGTGGGGAGACCCAGTACTTC
.	TRBJ1-1	TRBV2	.	CASSDGKDSTLNTEAFF	TGTGCCAGCAGTGATGGTAAGGACAGCACATTGAACACTGAAGCTTTCTTT
once	TRBJ2-1	TRBV6-5	.	CASSSTVSYNEQFF	TGTGCCAGCAGTTCTACCGTCTCCTACAATGAGCAGTTCTTC
once	TRBJ2-6	TRBV2	.	CAGRSTSSGANVLTF	TGTGCCGGTCGATCCACAAGCTCTGGGGCCAACGTCCTGACTTTC
.	TRBJ2-3	TRBV9	TRBD2	CASSGWEGDTQYF	TGTGCCAGCAGCGGCTGGGAGGGTGATACGCAGTATTTT
.	TRBJ2-3	TRBV7-6	TRBD2	CASSLVAGADTQYF	TGTGCCAGCAGCTTAGTAGCGGGGGCAGATACGCAGTATTTT
.	TRBJ1-4	TRBV6-5	.	CASSRTVSGEKLFF	TGTGCCAGCTCCCGGACAGTTAGTGGTGAAAAACTGTTTTTT
.	TRBJ2-5	TRBV6-1	.	CASSDYRASFQETQYF	TGTGCCAGCAGTGATTACAGGGCCAGCTTCCAAGAGACCCAGTACTTC
.	TRBJ2-1	TRBV7-6	.	CASSKGHSSSYNEQFF	TGTGCCAGCAGCAAAGGACACTCCAGCTCCTACAATGAGCAGTTCTTC
.	TRBJ2-1	TRBV27	.	CASSRGSGPYNEQFF	TGTGCCAGCAGCCGCGGGTCGGGCCCCTACAATGAGCAGTTCTTC
.	TRBJ2-1	TRBV5-1	TRBD1	CASSSRDRGDNEQFF	TGCGCCAGCAGCTCCCGGGACAGGGGCGACAATGAGCAGTTCTTC
.	TRBJ2-3	TRBV7-6	.	CASSLLTEKVDTQYF	TGTGCCAGCAGCTTATTGACCGAAAAGGTAGATACGCAGTATTTT
.	TRBJ1-1	TRBV25-1	.	CASSLGFEAFF	TGTGCCAGCAGTCTGGGATTTGAAGCTTTCTTT
.	TRBJ1-1	TRBV21-1	.	CASSSHPPGPSYHSNTEAFF	TGTGCCAGCAGCTCCCACCCCCCAGGACCAAGCTACCACTCAAACACTGAAGCTTTCTTT
.	TRBJ1-3	TRBV28	.	CASSWQGGSGNTIYF	TGTGCCAGCAGTTGGCAAGGAGGGTCTGGAAACACCATATATTTT
.	TRBJ1-1	TRBV18	TRBD1	CASSLDRGGAEAFF	TGTGCCAGCTCATTAGACAGGGGAGGAGCTGAAGCTTTCTTT
.	TRBJ1-2	TRBV29-1	.	CSASTVDYGYTF	TGCAGTGCATCAACAGTGGACTATGGCTACACCTTC
.	TRBJ2-7	TRBV5-8	.	CASSPKEGTPGPYHEQYF	TGTGCCAGCAGCCCTAAAGAGGGGACACCCGGACCCTACCACGAGCAGTACTTC
.	TRBJ2-1	TRBV19	TRBD2	CASSIGLAGGPEQFF	TGTGCCAGTAGTATCGGGCTAGCGGGAGGGCCGGAGCAGTTCTTC
.	TRBJ2-2	TRBV19	TRBD1	CAISGTDNTGELFF	TGTGCCATCTCCGGGACAGATAACACCGGGGAGCTGTTTTTT